The 11 T cell receptor beta chains given below trace back to one sample, sequenced in a study of blood T cell repertoires in COVID-19. TCRdb's copy holds only in-frame clones and misses some; the assay was immunoSEQ multiplex PCR. The sample contains around 400,000 clones, about 89% of which appear only once. Sequenced sample: peripheral blood. The receptors here all came from a woman aged 55-70 years with COVID-19, enrolled during active disease.

Concerning this clone: A junction end diverges from the germline sequence, so it may reflect a read error. The chain is built from TRBV7-7 and TRBJ2-2, with D possibly matching TRBD1 (6 bases). The length of the CDR3 is 13 residues. Germline loops: CDR1 SSHAT, CDR2 FNYEAQ (reference sequence). The CDR3 region is CASSLDRTGELFF. CDR3 bases: TGTGCTAGCAGCCTTGACAGGACCGGGGAGCTGTTTTTT.

The chain has TRBV6-5 and TRBJ1-2, with D maybe TRBD1 (6 bases). V was clipped by 2 bases and J by 9 bases, with 19 bases between them. This CDR3 has 15 residues. Germline V lookup: CDR1 MNHEY, CDR2 SVGAGI. CDR3 sequence: CASSYLKGELGRYTF. CDR3 sequence (DNA): TGTGCCAGCAGTTACCTTAAGGGGGAATTGGGACGCTACACCTTC.

This rearrangement joins TRBV13 to TRBJ2-7; possible D gene TRBD2, 5 bases. V lost 4 bases, J lost 6 bases, and 16 bases lay in between. This CDR3 has 14 amino acids. Germline V gene lookup returns CDR1 PRHDT and CDR2 FYEKMQ (reference sequence). CDR3 region: CASSSRWVRVEQYF. The CDR3 nucleotides read TGTGCCAGCAGCTCCCGTTGGGTGCGGGTCGAGCAGTACTTC.

The chain employs TRBV5-1 and TRBJ2-7, with 13 bases identical to TRBD2. CDR3 length: 16 amino acids. V shed 0 bases and J 4 bases; nucleotides not matched to a gene: 4. The germline V gene encodes CDR1 SGHRS and CDR2 YFSETQ. The CDR3: CASSLAGTSGVYEQYF. CDR3 DNA: TGCGCCAGCAGCTTGGCCGGGACTAGCGGGGTATACGAGCAGTACTTC.

The chain joins TRBV5-6 to TRBJ1-5, with TRBD1 as a possible D gene (5 bases). The CDR3 has 13 amino acids. V lost 3 bases, J lost 5 bases, and 9 bases lay in between. Germline V gene lookup returns CDR1 SGHDT and CDR2 YYEEEE. CDR3 in amino acids: CASSSGEYQPQHF. For the CDR3, the DNA is TGTGCCAGCAGCTCGGGGGAGTATCAGCCCCAGCATTTT.

This chain connects TRBV29-1 to TRBJ2-2, with a tentative D call TRBD2 (6 bases). CDR1 and CDR2 (germline): SQVTM, ANQGSEA. V shed 5 bases and J shed 10 bases, with 17 bases lying between them. The CDR3 has 13 residues. CDR3 DNA sequence: TGCAGCGTTCCGGGACTCACCAACCAGGAGCTGTTTTTT. Its protein is CSVPGLTNQELFF.

The V call is TRBV9, the J call TRBJ1-4, with TRBD1 as a possible D gene (6 bases). Germline V gene data show CDR1 as SGDLS and CDR2 as YYNGEE. This CDR3 region has 13 residues. Trimming stripped 4 bases from V and 8 bases from J, with 12 bases between. This CDR3 is CASSQGMGEKLFF. The CDR3 DNA follows: TGTGCCAGCAGCCAGGGGATGGGAGAAAAACTGTTTTTT. Together with reference TRBV9 and TRBJ1-4, the CDR3 gives the full variable domain: DSGVTQTPKHLITATGQRVTLRCSPRSGDLSVYWYQQSLDQGLQFLIQYYNGEERAKGNILERFSAQQFPDLHSELNLSSLELGDSALYFCASSQGMGEKLFFGSGTQLSVL.

This chain joins TRBV19 and TRBJ1-6, with TRBD1 as a possible D gene (6 bases). V gave up 5 bases and J gave up 9 bases, with 8 bases separating them. Germline CDR1 and CDR2: LNHDA and SQIVND (reference sequence). The CDR3 has 12 residues. CDR3 protein: CASSEQGSPLHF. In DNA form, the CDR3 reads TGTGCCAGTAGTGAACAGGGTTCACCCCTCCACTTT.

This rearrangement joins TRBV27 to TRBJ1-1; D might be TRBD1 (5 bases). The CDR3 loop spans 15 amino acids. V was cut by 3 bases and J by 0 bases, with 11 bases left in between. Per the germline V gene, CDR1 is MNHEY and CDR2 is SMNVEV (reference sequence). Here the CDR3 reads CASSLHRGLNTEAFF. The CDR3, as DNA: TGTGCCAGCAGTTTGCACCGGGGGTTGAACACTGAAGCTTTCTTT.

The rearrangement joins TRBV7-9 to TRBJ1-1; TRBD1 might be the D (6 bases). Between the trimmed V and J ends, which lost 5 bases and 0 bases, there was a span of 10 bases. The CDR3 has 14 amino acids. Germline CDR1 is SEHNR and CDR2 is FQNEAQ (reference sequence). The CDR3 here is CASSKQGLNTEAFF. The CDR3 DNA is TGTGCCAGCAGCAAACAGGGATTGAACACTGAAGCTTTCTTT.

The chain joins TRBV4-2 to TRBJ2-1, with TRBD2 matching 8 bases. V gave up 4 bases and J gave up 9 bases; unmatched junction bases: 5. In germline, CDR1 is LGHNA, CDR2 YNFKEQ. The CDR3 is made up of 13 amino acids. Written as DNA, the CDR3 is TGTGCCAGCAGCCGGACCCGGGAGGGTGAGCAGTTCTTC. Translating it yields CASSRTREGEQFF.